What follows is one T cell receptor beta chain and its context. The data originate from a study of T cell changes during pregnancy in multiple sclerosis. Produced via immunoSEQ multiplex PCR; TCRdb's table is partial and in-frame only. The table has fewer than 85,000 clones, 75% to 90% seen once; the top ten hold 1.5% to 2%. Losses at the gene ends were 1 base for V and 3 bases for J; bases not matched to a gene: 4. This CDR3 has 18 residues. Germline V gene lookup returns CDR1 SGHVS and CDR2 FNYEAQ. The chain couples TRBV7-6 to TRBJ2-1; 15 bases align to TRBD2. This receptor was identified in a female donor with multiple sclerosis, enrolled in a pregnancy study. Specimen: peripheral blood, collected before pregnancy. The chain's CDR3 is CASSLVGLAGGLYNEQFF. The CDR3 bases are TGTGCCAGCAGCTTAGTCGGACTAGCGGGGGGGCTCTACAATGAGCAGTTCTTC.